These 27 T cell receptor beta chains were sequenced from one sample in a study of shared clonotypes between healthy human individuals. The protocol was immunoSEQ multiplex PCR, while the TCRdb copy is restricted to in-frame clones and leaves out a portion. The data show 2 million to 2.5 million clones, 90% to 97% seen once. Sequencing input: naive CD4+ T cells sorted from blood. The subset was: CD45RA+ positively selected. Receptors were obtained from a man between 18 and 29 years old in good health.

This clone was counted once. The chain has TRBV2 and TRBJ2-3; TRBD2 matches at 10 bases. V was pared by 6 bases and J by 4 bases, with 4 bases of the junction left unmatched. The CDR3 loop spans 14 amino acids. Per the germline V gene, CDR1 is SNHLY and CDR2 is FYNNEI. Here the CDR3 DNA reads TGTGCCAGCAGCCTAGCGGGGGTCGCAGATACGCAGTATTTT. Translated: CASSLAGVADTQYF.

The V gene is TRBV5-1, the J gene TRBJ2-7; TRBD1 might be the D (6 bases). CDR1 and CDR2 from the germline V gene are SGHRS and YFSETQ. Trimming cost V 4 bases and J 7 bases, with 24 bases left between them. This CDR3 contains 16 residues. CDR3 DNA sequence: TGCGCCAGCAGCCCGGACAGCCCAGGAGGTAGCCGGGAGCAGTACTTC. It encodes CASSPDSPGGSREQYF.

Comments on this clone: The same CDR3 is also encoded by other DNA sequences in this sample. The genes are TRBV6-1 and TRBJ2-7; TRBD1 matches 10 bases. Trimming took 4 bases from V and 1 from J; bases not matched to a gene: 1. The CDR3 covers 14 residues. Germline V gene lookup returns CDR1 MNHNS and CDR2 SASEGT. The CDR3 loop is CASSGTGGSYEQYF. The CDR3 nucleotides are TGTGCCAGCAGTGGGACAGGGGGTTCCTACGAGCAGTACTTC.

CDR3 sequence (DNA): TGTGCCAGCAGTGATGGCAGGACCCCGAGTGAGCAGTACTTC. Its protein product is CASSDGRTPSEQYF. The chain is built from TRBV6-1 and TRBJ2-7; D ambiguous. The CDR3 is made up of 14 amino acids. The germline V gene encodes CDR1 MNHNS and CDR2 SASEGT. Trimming stripped 3 bases from V and 7 bases from J, with 16 bases between.

The CDR3 coding sequence is TGTGCCAGCAGCCCCGGGACTAGCGGATCCTACGAGCAGTACTTC. It is translated as CASSPGTSGSYEQYF. The gene calls are TRBV9 and TRBJ2-7, with 11 positions matching TRBD2. After removal of 4 bases from V and 1 base from J, the junction contained 4 bases not matched to a gene. Germline loops: CDR1 SGDLS, CDR2 YYNGEE. This CDR3 spans 15 amino acids.

This clone was counted many times. The V gene is TRBV5-4, the J gene TRBJ2-2; no reliable D call. CDR3 length equals 12 residues. Trimming pared 3 bases from V and 3 bases from J, leaving 3 bases between. Germline lookup yields CDR1 SGHNT and CDR2 YYREEE (reference sequence). The CDR3 coding sequence is TGTGCCAGCAGCTGGGACACCGGGGAGCTGTTTTTT. This encodes CASSWDTGELFF.

The chain has TRBV7-8 and TRBJ1-3; D remains ambiguous. Trimming pared 1 base from V and 1 base from J, leaving 5 bases between. Germline V CDR1 and CDR2: SGHVS, FQNEAQ. The CDR3 has 14 amino acids. CDR3 DNA sequence: TGTGCCAGCAGCTTAGGCACTTCTGGAAACACCATATATTTT. Its protein product is CASSLGTSGNTIYF.

This chain connects TRBV11-3 to TRBJ2-7, with D possibly matching TRBD1 (6 bases). V lost 5 bases, J lost 2 bases, and 16 bases lay in between. The CDR3 loop spans 15 amino acids. Germline CDR1 and CDR2: SGHNT and YENEEA. CDR3 region: CASSDTRGFPYEQYF. The DNA for the CDR3 is TGTGCCAGCAGCGATACGAGGGGGTTTCCCTACGAGCAGTACTTC.

V gene TRBV10-3 combines with J gene TRBJ2-7, with D possibly called TRBD1 or TRBD2 (5 bases each). The CDR3 is 13 residues long. Germline loops: CDR1 ENHRY, CDR2 SYGVKD. Trimming stripped 7 bases from V and 1 base from J, with 11 bases between. The CDR3 spells CAINPGPSYEQYF. CDR3 nucleotide sequence: TGTGCCATCAATCCGGGACCTTCCTACGAGCAGTACTTC.

This chain connects TRBV5-6 to TRBJ2-7, with no clear D. The CDR3 runs 12 residues. The V and J ends lost 2 bases and 7 bases respectively, with 10 bases between them. Germline V gives CDR1 SGHDT, CDR2 YYEEEE. CDR3 DNA sequence: TGTGCCAGCAGCTTAGTCCTTGGGGAGCAGTACTTC. Residues: CASSLVLGEQYF.

Turning to this clone: This CDR3 is also generated by other DNA sequences in the sample. The CDR3 DNA reads TGTGCCAGCAGCTTAGGGCTAGCGGGCTCCACAGATACGCAGTATTTT. Amino acids: CASSLGLAGSTDTQYF. The rearrangement uses TRBV7-9 and TRBJ2-3; TRBD2 aligns across 8 bases. J was trimmed by 2 bases and V by 1 base; bases with no gene match: 5. The CDR3 runs 16 residues. CDR1 and CDR2 (germline): SEHNR, FQNEAQ (reference sequence).

This clone was seen only once. The rearrangement links TRBV7-2 to TRBJ2-4; 11 bases map to TRBD2. The CDR3 consists of 16 residues. J was trimmed by 9 bases and V by 5 bases; bases with no gene match: 12. The germline V gene has CDR1 SGHTA and CDR2 FQGNSA. CDR3 region: CASSPKTSGVWIIQYF. The CDR3 bases are TGTGCCAGCAGCCCCAAGACTAGCGGGGTATGGATCATTCAGTACTTC.

V and J are TRBV7-9 and TRBJ1-2; no definite D call. Per germline, CDR1 SEHNR and CDR2 FQNEAQ (reference sequence). V lost 5 bases and J 1 base, leaving 20 bases between the germline ends. The CDR3 runs to 17 residues. CDR3 sequence (DNA): TGTGCCAGCAGCGCTCTCCGGGTCATCAATTTTAACTATGGCTACACCTTC. Translated: CASSALRVINFNYGYTF.

V gene TRBV19 combines with J gene TRBJ1-2; possibly TRBD1 for D (6 bases). Germline CDR1 is LNHDA and CDR2 is SQIVND (reference sequence). This CDR3 is 14 amino acids long. Trimming cost V 0 bases and J 8 bases, with 13 bases left between them. This chain's CDR3 is CASSIDSQGGGYTF. CDR3 nucleotide sequence: TGTGCCAGTAGTATAGATTCACAGGGCGGCGGCTACACCTTC.

The chain carries TRBV10-2 and TRBJ2-7, with D possibly being TRBD2 (5 bases). Germline loops: CDR1 WSHSY, CDR2 SAAADI. The V end lost 4 bases, the J end lost 0 bases, and 7 bases lay between the germline ends. This CDR3 region has 13 residues. The chain's CDR3 is CASSGGLSYEQYF. The CDR3, as DNA: TGCGCCAGCAGTGGCGGGCTCTCCTACGAGCAGTACTTC.

The chain couples TRBV9 to TRBJ1-6, with TRBD1 matching 7 bases. This CDR3 comprises 14 residues. V gave up 4 bases and J gave up 7 bases; unmatched junction bases: 5. Germline CDR1 SGDLS, CDR2 YYNGEE. CDR3 loop: CASSSRDRNSPLHF. In DNA, the CDR3 is TGTGCCAGCAGCTCCCGGGACAGAAATTCACCCCTCCACTTT.

The V and J genes are TRBV5-8 and TRBJ1-5; D not certain. V lost 4 bases to trimming and J lost 7 bases, with 15 bases between them. The CDR3 runs to 14 residues. Germline V gene lookup returns CDR1 SGHTS and CDR2 YDEGEE. The CDR3 coding sequence is TGTGCCAGCAGCCCCGAGATGGCGGAACAGCCCCAGCATTTT. This codes for CASSPEMAEQPQHF.

J is TRBJ2-3 and V is TRBV5-8, with D tentatively TRBD2 (6 bases). The germline V and J ends were trimmed by 4 bases and 0 bases, with 21 bases remaining between them. Germline V CDR1 and CDR2: SGHTS, YDEGEE. The CDR3 is made up of 18 amino acids. CDR3 DNA: TGTGCCAGCAGCCCAGGCATCGGCGGCGGGATGAGCACAGATACGCAGTATTTT. It is translated as CASSPGIGGGMSTDTQYF. The full variable domain, with the rest looked up from reference TRBV5-8 and TRBJ2-3, is EAGVTQSPTHLIKTRGQQATLRCSPISGHTSVYWYQQALGLGLQFLLWYDEGEERNRGNFPPRFSGRQFPNYSSELNVNALELEDSALYLCASSPGIGGGMSTDTQYFGPGTRLTVL.

The chain uses TRBV5-4 and TRBJ1-1; the D gene is possibly TRBD1 (6 bases). V lost 7 bases and J 0 bases, leaving 13 bases between the germline ends. The CDR3 consists of 14 residues. Germline V gives CDR1 SGHNT, CDR2 YYREEE (reference sequence). The CDR3: CASALGGVNTEAFF. CDR3 sequence (DNA): TGTGCCAGCGCTCTGGGGGGCGTGAACACTGAAGCTTTCTTT.

The CDR3, as DNA: TGCGCCAGCAGCCAAGCTGGACTAGCGGGAACGGGAGCAGATACGCAGTATTTT. The encoded protein is CASSQAGLAGTGADTQYF. The chain employs TRBV4-1 and TRBJ2-3; 12 nucleotides agree with TRBD2. CDR1 MGHRA and CDR2 YSYEKL come from the germline V gene. The J segment lost 4 bases and the V segment lost 1 base, leaving 9 bases of the junction unmatched. This CDR3 comprises 18 residues.

The chain is built from TRBV18 and TRBJ2-5; D remains ambiguous. V was clipped by 4 bases and J by 3 bases, with 9 bases between them. Per germline, CDR1 KGHSH and CDR2 LQKENI. The length of the CDR3 is 13 residues. In nucleotides, the CDR3 is TGTGCCAGCTCACTGGACCTGAAAGAGACCCAGTACTTC. Protein product: CASSLDLKETQYF.

The chain has TRBV5-1 and TRBJ2-7; no reliable D call. V was trimmed by 0 bases and J by 2 bases, leaving 12 bases between them. From germline, CDR1 is SGHRS and CDR2 YFSETQ. The CDR3 length is 15 residues. CDR3 sequence (DNA): TGCGCCAGCAGCTTGGAGCCAGGAAGGCCCTACGAGCAGTACTTC. This translates into CASSLEPGRPYEQYF.

The chain employs TRBV28 and TRBJ1-5, with D perhaps TRBD1 (5 bases). Germline V CDR1 and CDR2: MDHEN, SYDVKM. The CDR3 has 14 residues. V shed 11 bases and J shed 0 bases, with 14 bases lying between them. CDR3 sequence: CAGGTGVSNQPQHF. In DNA form, the CDR3 reads TGTGCCGGAGGTACGGGGGTTAGCAATCAGCCCCAGCATTTT.

This sequence joins TRBV30 and TRBJ1-2; D is perhaps TRBD1 (6 bases). The V end lost 1 base, the J end lost 3 bases, and 15 bases lay between the germline ends. The length of the CDR3 is 15 residues. Germline V gene lookup returns CDR1 GTSNPN and CDR2 SVGIG (reference sequence). The CDR3 is CAWSAKGGVDYGYTF. In DNA, the CDR3 is TGTGCCTGGAGTGCAAAGGGGGGAGTGGACTATGGCTACACCTTC.

Only one count was recorded for this clone. The V gene is TRBV5-5, the J gene TRBJ1-3, with D unclear. Trimming left V 0 bases short and J 3 bases short, with 10 bases between. This CDR3 comprises 15 residues. CDR1 is SGHKS and CDR2 is YYEKEE in the germline V gene (reference sequence). CDR3 protein: CASSLEAPRGNTIYF. The CDR3 nucleotides are TGTGCCAGCAGCTTGGAGGCCCCCCGTGGAAACACCATATATTTT.

This chain uses TRBV30 with TRBJ1-3; D is unclear. The CDR3 is 13 amino acids. Germline CDR1 reads GTSNPN; CDR2 reads SVGIG (reference sequence). V gave up 6 bases and J gave up 3 bases, with 12 bases separating them. The CDR3 spells CACGTLSGNTIYF. CDR3 nucleotide sequence: TGTGCCTGCGGCACACTTAGTGGAAACACCATATATTTT.

The rearrangement uses TRBV30 and TRBJ1-3; D gene unclear. The V gene's germline CDR1 is GTSNPN and CDR2 SVGIG (reference sequence). V shed 0 bases and J shed 7 bases, with 10 bases lying between them. The length of the CDR3 is 13 residues. CDR3 nucleotides: TGTGCCTGGAGTGTACTCCCGCTTAACACCATATATTTT. Protein product: CAWSVLPLNTIYF.